This TCR beta chain is drawn from a study of blood T cell repertoires in COVID-19 (dated by TCRdb to 2020 to 2022). Regarding the complete study: Collaborator samples came from the United States, Italy and Spain and covered acute and convalescent phases of COVID-19. The prospective study material was composed of cDNA or gDNA derived from T cells, B-cell-depleted T cells, or PBMCs. The dataset comprised deeply sampled blood TCRbeta repertoires from subjects exposed to, actively infected with, or recovered from COVID-19. The repertoires were made available in a free public database intended to serve as a resource for research on the immune response to SARS-CoV-2. The samples were drawn from the first 160 participants of the ongoing ImmuneRACE study and from some 1,300 subjects provided by 6 global collaborators. Sample metadata almost always included a de-identified subject ID, COVID-19 status, age in years and sex. HLA class I and class II types, where available, came from metadata supplied by the sample provider rather than from assay-based typing. Results the study describes overall, beyond this receptor: The quantity of clinical and demographic metadata differed by source and by participant and was supplied without curation.

In the prospective study, participants were 18 to 89 years old, resided in about two dozen geographic areas of the United States, and were enrolled through a virtual design. In the prospective study, participants were assigned to cohorts based on the clinical history participants reported in a screening survey and a study questionnaire. In the prospective study, whole blood, serum and a nasopharyngeal or oropharyngeal swab were collected from each participant by mobile phlebotomists. Prospective study participants could optionally give additional blood draws and questionnaires over a roughly two-month period. Before DNA extraction, blood samples from the prospective study were shipped at room temperature or frozen. The immunoSEQ Assay, a bias-controlled multiplex PCR, was used to amplify TCRbeta CDR3 regions from genomic DNA. For the original study's pipeline: The number of nucleated cells in each sample was estimated from the amplification of reference gene primers within the assay. To quantify the absolute abundance of each unique TCRbeta CDR3 rearrangement, sequence reads were collapsed and filtered. Productive Simpson clonality was computed per sample as the square root of Simpson's diversity index over productive rearrangements. The source is immuneACCESS, and TCRdb retained only in-frame sequences with V and J called. Part of the clones is not carried over; for the studies checked, unresolved V genes explain less than half of this, and the remainder is unexplained. That table is the source of V, J and clone size, and D and trimming were worked out from the DNA. Recorded for this sample are about 200,000 clones; 80% to 90% of them occurred a single time. Of the sample, 3% to 4% falls within the top ten clones.

Compared with germline, V lacks 7 bases and J lacks 7 bases; bases without a gene match: 8. The CDR3 contains 14 residues, cysteine and phenylalanine counted. The retained sequence is limited to the CDR3, 42 bases, with the frame set at the first base. The germline V gene sets CDR1 to SGDLS and CDR2 to YYNGEE. As for this clone: No cognate antigen has been identified for it. No base quality information exists; no much larger clone differs at one position.

The TCR was taken from a middle-aged woman with acute COVID-19. The receptor chain draws on TRBV9 and TRBJ2-1, with 10 bases in between that match TRBD2. Material: PBMCs or T cells enriched from blood (not recorded which). In nucleotides, the sequence is TGTGCCAGCCGGGGAACTAGCGGGGATAATGAGCAGTTCTTC. Its coded protein is CASRGTSGDNEQFF.